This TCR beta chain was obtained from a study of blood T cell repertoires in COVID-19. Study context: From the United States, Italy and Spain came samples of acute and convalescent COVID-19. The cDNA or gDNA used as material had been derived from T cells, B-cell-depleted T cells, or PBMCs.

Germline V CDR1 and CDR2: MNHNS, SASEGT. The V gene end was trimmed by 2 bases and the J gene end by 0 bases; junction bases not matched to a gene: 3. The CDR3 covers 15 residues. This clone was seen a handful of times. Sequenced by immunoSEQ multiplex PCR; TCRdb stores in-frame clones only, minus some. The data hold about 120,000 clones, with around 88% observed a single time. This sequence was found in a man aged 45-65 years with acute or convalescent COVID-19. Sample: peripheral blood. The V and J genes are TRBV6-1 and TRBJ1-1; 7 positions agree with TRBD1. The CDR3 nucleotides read TGTGCCAGCAGTGAATGGGACAGCATGAACACTGAAGCTTTCTTT. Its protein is CASSEWDSMNTEAFF.